The next 16 T cell receptor beta chains were all read from a single sample in a study of blood T cell repertoires in COVID-19. This table comes from immunoSEQ multiplex PCR, and its TCRdb copy is limited to in-frame clones, with some not included. The data contain approximately 90,000 clones, around 80% of them seen just once; the ten biggest clones take up 1.2%. Material for sequencing was peripheral blood. These TCRs come from a woman of 80 years or more with acute or convalescent COVID-19.

The chain joins TRBV6-5 to TRBJ1-1, with TRBD1 identical over 8 bases. After removal of 6 bases from V and 3 bases from J, the junction contained 9 bases not matched to a gene. Germline V lookup: CDR1 MNHEY, CDR2 SVGAGI. The length of the CDR3 is 15 residues. The CDR3 bases are TGTGCCAGCAGCCAGAATACAGGGGGTTACACTGAAGCTTTCTTT. This translates into CASSQNTGGYTEAFF.

The chain joins TRBV2 to TRBJ2-1, with 13 nucleotides matching TRBD2. This CDR3 region has 13 residues. V lost 11 bases, J lost 13 bases, and 11 bases stayed unmatched. Germline CDR1 SNHLY, CDR2 FYNNEI. The CDR3 spells CAGELAGGGGQFF. The DNA of the CDR3 is TGTGCCGGAGAACTAGCGGGAGGGGGGGGACAGTTCTTC.

The chain recombines TRBV11-2 with TRBJ2-1; TRBD2 agrees at 7 bases. In germline, CDR1 is SGHAT, CDR2 FQNNGV. V shed 2 bases, J shed 7 bases, and the junction held 5 bases outside the gene matches. The CDR3 length is 14 residues. The CDR3 bases are TGTGCCAGCAGCTTAATTGTCGGGGGGAATGAGCAGTTCTTC. Translated, it gives CASSLIVGGNEQFF.

The chain couples TRBV11-2 to TRBJ2-7; TRBD2 matches at 11 bases. The CDR3 is 13 amino acids. CDR1 is SGHAT and CDR2 is FQNNGV in the germline V gene. V lost 10 bases and J lost 5; bases outside the gene matches: 7. The CDR3 here is CATGLAGGNEQYF. CDR3 DNA sequence: TGTGCCACCGGACTAGCGGGCGGAAACGAGCAGTACTTC.

The chain employs TRBV19 and TRBJ2-5; 12 nucleotides match TRBD2. The germline CDR1 and CDR2 sequences are LNHDA and SQIVND (reference sequence). Trimming at V came to 6 bases and at J to 5 bases, leaving 16 bases not matched to a gene. This CDR3 is 18 amino acids long. Written as DNA, the CDR3 is TGTGCCAGTAGCAATAAGGTTCTAGCGGGAGGGTCTCGGGAGACCCAGTACTTC. Its translation is CASSNKVLAGGSRETQYF.

The chain links TRBV19 to TRBJ1-1, with 11 nucleotides matching TRBD1. CDR3 length: 14 residues. Trimming cost V 8 bases and J 1 base; bases outside gene matches: 3. CDR1 and CDR2 from the germline V gene are LNHDA and SQIVND (reference sequence). The DNA for the CDR3 is TGTGCCAGTGGACAGGGGGCGGGGAACACTGAAGCTTTCTTT. Its translation is CASGQGAGNTEAFF.

The J gene is TRBJ2-1, the V gene TRBV3-1 (or the pseudogene TRBV3-2); unclear D gene. The CDR3 runs 12 residues. Germline V CDR1 and CDR2: LGHDT, YNNKEL (reference sequence). V lost 4 bases to trimming and J lost 7 bases, with 8 bases between them. CDR3 loop: CASSPPSNEQFF. CDR3 coding DNA: TGTGCCAGCAGCCCTCCTAGTAATGAGCAGTTCTTC.

The chain combines TRBV24-1 with TRBJ2-1; D is possibly TRBD2 (6 bases). Germline CDR1 and CDR2: KGHDR and SFDVKD. The CDR3 contains 15 residues. Trimming took 6 bases from V and 7 from J, leaving 18 bases between them. CDR3 nucleotide sequence: TGTGCCACCAGTTTCGGAGGGACGGGCTTAAATGAGCAGTTCTTC. Translation gives CATSFGGTGLNEQFF.

This rearrangement joins TRBV6-1 to TRBJ2-5, with 7 bases matching TRBD2. The CDR3 loop spans 17 amino acids. Per germline, CDR1 MNHNS and CDR2 SASEGT. Germline trimming cut 0 bases from V and 9 bases from J; bases unmatched to any gene: 16. CDR3 nucleotide sequence: TGTGCCAGCAGTGAAGCGCGAGCGGGACTCCTAGCGGAGGCCCAGTACTTC. It is translated as CASSEARAGLLAEAQYF.

The genes are TRBV5-1 and TRBJ2-5, with TRBD1 matching 7 bases. Unmatched junction bases numbered 10, after V lost 4 bases and J lost 4 bases. Per the germline V gene, CDR1 is SGHRS and CDR2 is YFSETQ. The CDR3 runs 15 residues. CDR3 sequence (DNA): TGCGCCAGCAGCCCGACAGGGTTTGCGGGAGAGACCCAGTACTTC. It specifies CASSPTGFAGETQYF.

This chain links TRBV6-2 or TRBV6-3 with TRBJ2-1; possibly TRBD2 for D (6 bases). This CDR3 contains 17 residues. Germline CDR1 MNHEY, CDR2 SVGEGT. The V end lost 2 bases, the J end lost 1 base, and 15 bases lay between the germline ends. The CDR3 nucleotides are TGTGCCAGCAGTTACCCCCTTTTACTAGCATCCTACAATGAGCAGTTCTTC. It codes for CASSYPLLLASYNEQFF.

The rearrangement joins TRBV6-2 or TRBV6-3 to TRBJ1-2, with D possibly matching TRBD1 (6 bases). The CDR3 is 15 amino acids. The germline CDR1 and CDR2 sequences are MNHEY and SVGEGT. Deletions cut 5 bases from V and 1 base from J, with 14 bases between. In DNA, the CDR3 is TGTGCCAGCAGTCCCGGGACACTTGTTAACTATGGCTACACCTTC. Translated, it gives CASSPGTLVNYGYTF.

V and J are TRBV28 and TRBJ2-3; TRBD1 might be the D (6 bases). Per the germline V gene, CDR1 is MDHEN and CDR2 is SYDVKM. V gave up 5 bases and J gave up 2 bases, with 11 bases separating them. This CDR3 has 14 residues. The CDR3 region is CASSSGDNTDTQYF. The CDR3 coding sequence is TGTGCCAGCAGTAGTGGGGACAACACAGATACGCAGTATTTT.

The chain couples TRBV6-1 to TRBJ2-2, with D unclear. The CDR3 contains 14 residues. CDR1 is MNHNS and CDR2 is SASEGT in the germline V gene. V was clipped by 2 bases and J by 2 bases, with 6 bases between them. The CDR3 nucleotides read TGTGCCAGCAGTGAACTGCGTAACACCGGGGAGCTGTTTTTT. Its translation is CASSELRNTGELFF.

The V call is TRBV15, the J call TRBJ2-3; 8 positions match TRBD1. Germline loops: CDR1 LNHNV, CDR2 YYDKDF (reference sequence). J was trimmed by 3 bases and V by 4 bases; bases with no gene match: 9. The CDR3 consists of 16 residues. CDR3 coding DNA: TGTGCCACCAGCACGACAATGAGACAGGGGACAGATACGCAGTATTTT. Protein product: CATSTTMRQGTDTQYF. The whole variable domain, remainder taken from reference TRBV15 and TRBJ2-3, is DAMVIQNPRYQVTQFGKPVTLSCSQTLNHNVMYWYQQKSSQAPKLLFHYYDKDFNNEADTPDNFQSRRPNTSFCFLDIRSPGLGDTAMYLCATSTTMRQGTDTQYFGPGTRLTVL.

This chain connects TRBV9 to TRBJ2-3, with D possibly TRBD2 on 5 matching bases. The germline V gene has CDR1 SGDLS and CDR2 YYNGEE. Trimming removed 3 bases from V and 1 base from J, with 9 bases in between. The CDR3 length is 14 residues. The CDR3 nucleotides read TGTGCCAGCAGCGACCAGAGGGGCACAGATACGCAGTATTTT. Encoded protein: CASSDQRGTDTQYF.